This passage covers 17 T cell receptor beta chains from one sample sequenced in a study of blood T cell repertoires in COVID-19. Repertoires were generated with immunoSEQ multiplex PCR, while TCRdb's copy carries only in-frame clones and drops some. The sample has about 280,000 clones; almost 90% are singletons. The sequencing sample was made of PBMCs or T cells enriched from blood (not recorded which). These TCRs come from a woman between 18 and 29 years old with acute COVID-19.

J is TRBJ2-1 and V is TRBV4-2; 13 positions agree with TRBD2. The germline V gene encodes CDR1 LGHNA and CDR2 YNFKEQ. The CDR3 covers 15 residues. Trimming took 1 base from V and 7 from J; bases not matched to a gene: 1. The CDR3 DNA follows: TGTGCCAGCAGCCAAGGGACTAGCGGGAGAAATGAGCAGTTCTTC. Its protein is CASSQGTSGRNEQFF.

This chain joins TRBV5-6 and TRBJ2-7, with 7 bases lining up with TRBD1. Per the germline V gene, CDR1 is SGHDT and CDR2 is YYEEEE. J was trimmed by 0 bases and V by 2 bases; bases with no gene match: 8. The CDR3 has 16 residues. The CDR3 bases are TGTGCCAGCAGCTTCTGGGGTTGGGACAGCTCCTACGAGCAGTACTTC. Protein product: CASSFWGWDSSYEQYF.

CDR3 in amino acids: CASSERALSTGANVLTF. CDR3 nucleotides: TGTGCCAGCAGTGAGCGGGCCCTTAGCACTGGGGCCAACGTCCTGACTTTC. The chain recombines TRBV6-4 with TRBJ2-6; maybe TRBD2 (5 bases). CDR3 size: 17 residues. The germline gives CDR1 MRHNA, CDR2 SNTAGT. V lost 3 bases, J lost 2 bases, and 14 bases lay in between.

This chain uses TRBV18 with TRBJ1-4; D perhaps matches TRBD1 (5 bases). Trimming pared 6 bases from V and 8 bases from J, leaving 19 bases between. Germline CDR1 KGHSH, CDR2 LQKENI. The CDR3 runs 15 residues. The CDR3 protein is CASSNAARAKEKLFF. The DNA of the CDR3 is TGTGCCAGCTCGAATGCGGCCAGGGCAAAGGAAAAACTGTTTTTT.

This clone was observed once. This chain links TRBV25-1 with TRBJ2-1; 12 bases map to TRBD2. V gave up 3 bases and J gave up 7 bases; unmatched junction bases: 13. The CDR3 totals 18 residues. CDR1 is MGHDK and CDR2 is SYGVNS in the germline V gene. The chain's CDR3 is CASSDIRTSGTPGNEQFF. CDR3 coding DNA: TGTGCCAGCAGTGACATCCGGACTAGCGGGACTCCAGGGAATGAGCAGTTCTTC.

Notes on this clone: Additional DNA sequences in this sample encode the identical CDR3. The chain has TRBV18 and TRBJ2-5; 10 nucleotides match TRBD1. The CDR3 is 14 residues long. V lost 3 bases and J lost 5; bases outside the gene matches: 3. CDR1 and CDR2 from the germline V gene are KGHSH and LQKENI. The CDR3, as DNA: TGTGCCAGCTCACCCCGGACAGGGGGGGAGACCCAGTACTTC. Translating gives CASSPRTGGETQYF.

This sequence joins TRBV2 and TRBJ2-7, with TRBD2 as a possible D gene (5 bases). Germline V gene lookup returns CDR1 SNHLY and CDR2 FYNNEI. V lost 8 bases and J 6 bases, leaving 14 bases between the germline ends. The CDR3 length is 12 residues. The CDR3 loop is CASPGRVGEQYF. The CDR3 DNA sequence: TGTGCCAGCCCGGGAAGGGTCGGCGAGCAGTACTTC. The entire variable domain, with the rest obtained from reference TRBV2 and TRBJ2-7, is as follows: EPEVTQTPSHQVTQMGQEVILRCVPISNHLYFYWYRQILGQKVEFLVSFYNNEISEKSEIFDDQFSVERPDGSNFTLKIRSTKLEDSAMYFCASPGRVGEQYFGPGTRLTVT.

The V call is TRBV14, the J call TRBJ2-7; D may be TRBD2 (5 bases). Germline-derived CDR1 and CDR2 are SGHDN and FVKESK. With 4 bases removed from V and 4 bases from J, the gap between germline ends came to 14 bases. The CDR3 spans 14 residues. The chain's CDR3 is CASSRNSGYYEQYF. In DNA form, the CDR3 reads TGTGCCAGCAGCCGAAACAGCGGTTATTACGAGCAGTACTTC.

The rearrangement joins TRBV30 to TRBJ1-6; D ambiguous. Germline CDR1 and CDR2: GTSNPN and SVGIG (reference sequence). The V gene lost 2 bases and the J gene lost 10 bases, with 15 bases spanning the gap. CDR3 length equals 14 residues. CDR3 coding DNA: TGTGCCTGGAGTTGGCGCCAGAGAGGCTCACCCCTCCACTTT. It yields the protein CAWSWRQRGSPLHF.

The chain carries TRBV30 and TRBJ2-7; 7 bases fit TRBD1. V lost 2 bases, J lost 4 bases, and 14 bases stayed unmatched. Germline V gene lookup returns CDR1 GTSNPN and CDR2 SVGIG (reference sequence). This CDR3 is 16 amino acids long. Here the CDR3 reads CAWSSPSPTTGYEQYF. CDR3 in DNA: TGTGCCTGGAGTTCCCCTTCCCCGACGACAGGGTACGAGCAGTACTTC.

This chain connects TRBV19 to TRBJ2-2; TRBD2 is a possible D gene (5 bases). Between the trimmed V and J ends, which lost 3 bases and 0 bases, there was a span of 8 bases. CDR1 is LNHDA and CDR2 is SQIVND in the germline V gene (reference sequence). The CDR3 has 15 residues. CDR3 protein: CASSIRRTNTGELFF. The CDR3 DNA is TGTGCCAGTAGTATTCGGAGGACGAACACCGGGGAGCTGTTTTTT.

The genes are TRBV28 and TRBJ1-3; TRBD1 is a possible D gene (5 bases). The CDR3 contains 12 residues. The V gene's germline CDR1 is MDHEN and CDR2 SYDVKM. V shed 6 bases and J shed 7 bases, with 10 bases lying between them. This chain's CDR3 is CASRRTRNTIYF. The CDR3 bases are TGTGCCAGCAGACGGACAAGGAACACCATATATTTT.

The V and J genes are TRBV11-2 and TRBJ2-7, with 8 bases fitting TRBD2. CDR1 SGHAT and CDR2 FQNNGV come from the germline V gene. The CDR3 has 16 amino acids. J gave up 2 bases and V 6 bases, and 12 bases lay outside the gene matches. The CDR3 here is CASSFSLAGSTYEQYF. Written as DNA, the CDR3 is TGTGCCAGCAGTTTTAGCTTAGCGGGGTCTACCTACGAGCAGTACTTC.

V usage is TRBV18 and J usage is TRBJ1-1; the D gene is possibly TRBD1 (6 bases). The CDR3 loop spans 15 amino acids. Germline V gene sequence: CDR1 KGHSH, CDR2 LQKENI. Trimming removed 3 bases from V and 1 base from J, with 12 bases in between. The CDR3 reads CASSPGTGQNTEAFF. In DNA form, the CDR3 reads TGTGCCAGCTCACCCGGAACGGGACAGAACACTGAAGCTTTCTTT.

The CDR3 nucleotides read TGTGCCAGCAGTCCTTTAGGAGGACCCTACTACGAGCAGTACTTC. Encoded protein: CASSPLGGPYYEQYF. V usage is TRBV6-5 and J usage is TRBJ2-7; tentative D call: TRBD2 (5 bases). V lost 5 bases, J lost 3 bases, and 17 bases lay in between. The germline V gene encodes CDR1 MNHEY and CDR2 SVGAGI. The CDR3 runs to 15 residues.

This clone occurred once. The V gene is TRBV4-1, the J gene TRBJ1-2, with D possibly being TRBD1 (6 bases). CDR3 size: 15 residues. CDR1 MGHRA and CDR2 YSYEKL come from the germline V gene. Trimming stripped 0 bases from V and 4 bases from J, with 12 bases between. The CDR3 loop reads CASSQELQGSYGYTF. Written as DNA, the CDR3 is TGCGCCAGCAGCCAAGAACTACAGGGAAGCTATGGCTACACCTTC.

As DNA, the CDR3 is TGTGCCACCAGCGGAAGGACTAGACCAAAGCAGTACTTC. The encoded protein is CATSGRTRPKQYF. This sequence joins TRBV15 and TRBJ2-7; 7 nucleotides line up with TRBD2. The CDR3 is 13 amino acids. Trimming removed 5 bases from V and 8 bases from J; junction bases left unmatched: 9. Germline CDR1 reads LNHNV; CDR2 reads YYDKDF (reference sequence).